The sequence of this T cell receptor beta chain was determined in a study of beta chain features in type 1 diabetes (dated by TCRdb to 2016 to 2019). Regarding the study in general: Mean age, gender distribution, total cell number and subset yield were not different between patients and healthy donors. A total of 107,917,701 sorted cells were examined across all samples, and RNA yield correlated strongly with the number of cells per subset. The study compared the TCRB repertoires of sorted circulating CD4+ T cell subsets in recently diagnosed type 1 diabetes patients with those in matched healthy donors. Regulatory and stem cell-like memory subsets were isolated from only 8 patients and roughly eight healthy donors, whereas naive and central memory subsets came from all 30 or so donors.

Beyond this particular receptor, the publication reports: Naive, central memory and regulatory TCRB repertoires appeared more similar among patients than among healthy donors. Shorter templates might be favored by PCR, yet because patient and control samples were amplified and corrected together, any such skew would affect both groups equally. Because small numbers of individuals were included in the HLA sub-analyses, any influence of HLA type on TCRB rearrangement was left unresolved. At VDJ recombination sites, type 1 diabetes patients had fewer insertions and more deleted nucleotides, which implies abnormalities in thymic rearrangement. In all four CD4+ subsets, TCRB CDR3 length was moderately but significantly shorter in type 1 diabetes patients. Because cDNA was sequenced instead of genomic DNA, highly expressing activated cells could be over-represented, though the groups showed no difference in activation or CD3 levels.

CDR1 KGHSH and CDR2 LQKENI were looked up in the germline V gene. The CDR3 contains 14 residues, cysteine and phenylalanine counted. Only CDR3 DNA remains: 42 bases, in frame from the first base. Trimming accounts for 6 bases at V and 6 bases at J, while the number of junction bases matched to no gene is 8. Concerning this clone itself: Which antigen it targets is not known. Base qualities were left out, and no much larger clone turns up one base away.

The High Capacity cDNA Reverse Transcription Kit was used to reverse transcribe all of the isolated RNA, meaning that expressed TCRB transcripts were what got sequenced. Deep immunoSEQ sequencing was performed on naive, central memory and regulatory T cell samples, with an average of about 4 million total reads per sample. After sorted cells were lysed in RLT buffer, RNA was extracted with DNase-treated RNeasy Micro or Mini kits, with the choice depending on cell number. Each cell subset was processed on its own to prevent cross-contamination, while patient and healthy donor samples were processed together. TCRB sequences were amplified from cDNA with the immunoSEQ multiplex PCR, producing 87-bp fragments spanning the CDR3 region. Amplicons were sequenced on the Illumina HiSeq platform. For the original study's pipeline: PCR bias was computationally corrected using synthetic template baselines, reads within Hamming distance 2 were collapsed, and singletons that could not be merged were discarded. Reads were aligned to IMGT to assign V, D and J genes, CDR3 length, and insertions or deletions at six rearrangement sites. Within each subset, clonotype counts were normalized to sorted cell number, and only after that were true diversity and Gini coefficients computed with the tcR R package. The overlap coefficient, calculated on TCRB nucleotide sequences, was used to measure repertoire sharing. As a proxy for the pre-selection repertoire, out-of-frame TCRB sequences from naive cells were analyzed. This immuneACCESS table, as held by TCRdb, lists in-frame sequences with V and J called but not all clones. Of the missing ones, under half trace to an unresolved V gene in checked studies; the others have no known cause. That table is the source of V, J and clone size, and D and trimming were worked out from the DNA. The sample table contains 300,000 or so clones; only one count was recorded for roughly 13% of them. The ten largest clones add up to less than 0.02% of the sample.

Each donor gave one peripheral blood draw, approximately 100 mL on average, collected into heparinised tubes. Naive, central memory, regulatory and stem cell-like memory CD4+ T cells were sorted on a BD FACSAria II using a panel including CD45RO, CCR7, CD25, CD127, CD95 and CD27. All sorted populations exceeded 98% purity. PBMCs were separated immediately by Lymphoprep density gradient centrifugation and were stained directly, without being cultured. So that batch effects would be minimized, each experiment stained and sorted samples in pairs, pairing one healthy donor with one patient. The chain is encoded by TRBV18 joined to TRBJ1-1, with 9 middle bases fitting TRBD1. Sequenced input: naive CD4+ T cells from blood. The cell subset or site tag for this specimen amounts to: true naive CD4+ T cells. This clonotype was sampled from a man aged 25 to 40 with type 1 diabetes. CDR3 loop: CASSLLQGAPEAFF. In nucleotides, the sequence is TGTGCCAGCTCCCTTCTACAGGGGGCCCCTGAAGCTTTCTTT.